A selection of T cell receptor beta chains follows, all from one sample in a study of T cells after yellow fever vaccination. TCRdb reprocessed the 5' RACE reads via MiXCR and lists one record per CDR3 protein. The top ten hold 15% to 20% of the sample, which has fewer than 500,000 distinct CDR3 sequences, over 15% seen once. Sample: PBMCs, taken before the yellow fever booster vaccination. The origin of the receptors is a man aged 18 to 30 who received the YFV17D yellow fever vaccine. CDR3s include the opening cysteine and the closing phenylalanine or tryptophan. The D gene is left open where the match is weak. Only some rows state a clone size, as once, few, many or a class for expanded clones.

TRBV11-2	13	TRBJ1-1	-	-	TGTGCCAGCAGCCAACTGACATCCGCTGAAGCTTTCTTT	CASSQLTSAEAFF
TRBV27	15	TRBJ1-2	-	-	TGTGCCAGCAGTTTACGGGGTCGAACTAACTATGGCTACACCTTC	CASSLRGRTNYGYTF
TRBV2	12	TRBJ1-3	-	-	TGTGCCAGCAGCCGGTTCGGAAACACCATATATTTT	CASSRFGNTIYF
TRBV20-1	16	TRBJ1-3	-	once	TGCAGTGCTAGACCTGAACTAGGGAATTCTGGAAACACCATATATTTT	CSARPELGNSGNTIYF
TRBV27	14	TRBJ1-3	TRBD1	-	TGTGCCAGCAGGGGATTGGGACAGGGAAACACCATATATTTT	CASRGLGQGNTIYF
TRBV7-3	13	TRBJ2-1	-	few	TGTGCCAGCTCGGGGGAGGCCTACAATGAGCAGTTCTTC	CASSGEAYNEQFF
TRBV12-3/TRBV12-4	14	TRBJ1-6	TRBD1	few	TGTGCCAGCAGCCCGGACAGGGGTTATTCACCCCTCCACTTT	CASSPDRGYSPLHF
TRBV27	14	TRBJ2-1	-	few	TGTGCCAGCAGTTTATGGACCGAGACGGGTGAGCAGTTCTTC	CASSLWTETGEQFF
TRBV20-1	12	TRBJ1-1	TRBD1	-	TGCAGTGCCGCGACAGGGGGCACTGAAGCTTTCTTT	CSAATGGTEAFF
TRBV5-1	20	TRBJ2-6	-	few	TGCGCCAGCAGCTTGGATCGTATATTTTGGGGTATCTCTGGGGCCAACGTCCTGACTTTC	CASSLDRIFWGISGANVLTF
TRBV7-2	18	TRBJ2-1	TRBD2	-	TGTGCCAGCAGCTTGGGGGGGAACTACTGGAGCTCCTACAATGAGCAGTTCTTC	CASSLGGNYWSSYNEQFF
TRBV29-1	14	TRBJ2-3	-	-	TGCAGCGTTGACCCGGAACCTAGCACAGATACGCAGTATTTT	CSVDPEPSTDTQYF
TRBV3-1	11	TRBJ2-1	-	few	TGTGCCAGCATGGGGTACAATGAGCAGTTCTTC	CASMGYNEQFF
TRBV4-3	15	TRBJ2-2	TRBD2	few	TGCGCCAGCAGCCAAGAGAGGGGAGGGTCCGGGGAGCTGTTTTTT	CASSQERGGSGELFF
TRBV7-2	13	TRBJ1-4	-	-	TGTGCCAGCAGCTTAACTCCAAATGAAAAACTGTTTTTT	CASSLTPNEKLFF
TRBV5-1	14	TRBJ2-1	TRBD2	few	TGCGCCAGCAGCTTGGAGGGAGGGGTCAATGAGCAGTTCTTC	CASSLEGGVNEQFF
TRBV20-1	13	TRBJ2-3	-	few	TGCAGTGCTAGAGATGGGAATGCGGATACGCAGTATTTT	CSARDGNADTQYF
TRBV20-1	14	TRBJ2-1	-	few	TGCAGTGCCATAACACGTAGCTCCTACAATGAGCAGTTCTTC	CSAITRSSYNEQFF
TRBV5-1	13	TRBJ1-2	-	few	TGCGCCAGCAGCCAGATCGAGGGCGGCGGCTACACCTTC	CASSQIEGGGYTF
TRBV4-2	15	TRBJ2-2	-	few	TGTGCCAGCAGCCAGTATATAGAGTTCACCGGGGAGCTGTTTTTT	CASSQYIEFTGELFF
TRBV28	15	TRBJ2-3	TRBD1	-	TGTGCCAGCAGTCCTAGGACAGGGTCGGCAGATACGCAGTATTTT	CASSPRTGSADTQYF
TRBV6-5	14	TRBJ1-1	TRBD1	few	TGTGCCAGCAGTCGACCGCCCCGGGACAGGGAAGCTTTCTTT	CASSRPPRDREAFF
TRBV20-1	12	TRBJ1-1	-	-	TGCAGTGCCCCCCGTCTTTTGGGAGAAGCTTTCTTT	CSAPRLLGEAFF
TRBV4-2	13	TRBJ1-1	-	-	TGTGCCAGCAGCCAAGCATGGTTGACTGAAGCTTTCTTT	CASSQAWLTEAFF
TRBV7-9	14	TRBJ2-2	TRBD1	-	TGTGCCAGCAGCTTGGGACAGGGCCCCGGGGAGCTGTTTTTT	CASSLGQGPGELFF
TRBV18	15	TRBJ1-4	TRBD1	few	TGTGCCAGCACGCCTCCGGGACAGGGCAGGGAAAAACTGTTTTTT	CASTPPGQGREKLFF
TRBV7-9	15	TRBJ2-1	-	few	TGTGCCAGCAACCATCAGGGCACCCCCTACAATGAGCAGTTCTTC	CASNHQGTPYNEQFF
TRBV6-5	17	TRBJ2-5	-	many	TGTGCCAGCAGTTACTCGAGTATTCCGAGCGGGCGAGAGACCCAGTACTTC	CASSYSSIPSGRETQYF
TRBV20-1	15	TRBJ1-6	-	few	TGCAGTGCTAGAGTTCTCCAGGGAAGTGGATCACCCCTCCACTTT	CSARVLQGSGSPLHF
TRBV7-2	13	TRBJ2-7	-	few	TGTGCCAGCAGCCTCGGGCCTTGGGACGAGCAGTACTTC	CASSLGPWDEQYF
TRBV15	12	TRBJ2-5	TRBD2	-	TGTGCCACCTCCCGGGGGGAAGAGACCCAGTACTTC	CATSRGEETQYF
TRBV7-9	12	TRBJ2-7	-	-	TGTGCCAGCAGCTTAGTCTCTCGCGAGCAGTACTTC	CASSLVSREQYF
TRBV7-6	14	TRBJ2-1	-	-	TGTGCCAGCAGCTCCTTTAGGGTCTCCGATGAGCAGTTCTTC	CASSSFRVSDEQFF
TRBV2	13	TRBJ1-5	-	few	TGTGCCAGCATGGAAGGGGCAAGGCAGCCCCAGCATTTT	CASMEGARQPQHF
TRBV7-9	14	TRBJ2-3	TRBD2	few	TGTGCCAGCAGCTTATCCGGGGGGGCCCATACGCAGTATTTT	CASSLSGGAHTQYF
TRBV29-1	15	TRBJ2-1	-	-	TGCAGCGTTGACCGGGGGAAGAGGTCCTACAATGAGCAGTTCTTC	CSVDRGKRSYNEQFF
TRBV7-9	16	TRBJ2-3	TRBD1	few	TGTGCCAGCAGCTCCCGGACAGGGTCCCTATTCGATACGCAGTATTTT	CASSSRTGSLFDTQYF
TRBV5-1	16	TRBJ2-3	-	few	TGCGCCAGCAGCTTGCCGAGCCAACATAGCACAGATACGCAGTATTTT	CASSLPSQHSTDTQYF
TRBV20-1	16	TRBJ2-7	-	few	TGCAGTGCACAGAGGGTTGGGGGGTCGATCTCCTACGAGCAGTACTTC	CSAQRVGGSISYEQYF
TRBV6-2/TRBV6-3	13	TRBJ2-1	TRBD2	few	TGTGCCAGCAGTCCAGGACTAGTTGTTGAGCAGTTCTTC	CASSPGLVVEQFF
TRBV5-1	15	TRBJ2-3	-	-	TGCGCCAGCAGCTCCCTTCCCCTTAGCACAGATACGCAGTATTTT	CASSSLPLSTDTQYF
TRBV4-3	14	TRBJ2-4	TRBD1	-	TGCGCCAGCAGCCGGCGACAGGGGGAAAACATTCAGTACTTC	CASSRRQGENIQYF
TRBV20-1	12	TRBJ2-2	-	few	TGCAGTGCTAGGCGCGGGGCCCGGGAGCTGTTTTTT	CSARRGARELFF
TRBV6-2/TRBV6-3	12	TRBJ2-7	TRBD1	few	TGTGCCAGCCGGGACAGGGACTACGAGCAGTACTTC	CASRDRDYEQYF
TRBV4-3	16	TRBJ2-1	-	few	TGCGCCAGCAGCCACCGCGTTGGGGCTTCCTACAATGAGCAGTTCTTC	CASSHRVGASYNEQFF
TRBV9	14	TRBJ1-2	TRBD1	-	TGTGCCAGCAGCGTAGGACAGGGGGCTTATGGCTACACCTTC	CASSVGQGAYGYTF
TRBV10-3	13	TRBJ2-1	-	few	TGTGCCATTTCCTCTTGGACAGACGATGAGCAGTTCTTC	CAISSWTDDEQFF
TRBV12-3/TRBV12-4	12	TRBJ1-5	-	-	TGTGCCAGCAGCGAGGTGGTTCAGCCCCAGCATTTT	CASSEVVQPQHF
TRBV24-1	17	TRBJ1-2	-	-	TGTGCCACCAGTGACCGGGACACCTTGGGAGCTAACTATGGCTACACCTTC	CATSDRDTLGANYGYTF
TRBV28	14	TRBJ1-1	TRBD1	-	TGTGCCAGCAGTACGGGACAGGGAAGAACTGAAGCTTTCTTT	CASSTGQGRTEAFF